Listed here are 32 T cell receptor beta chains from one sample, sequenced in a study of molecular identifiers for immune sequencing clone quantification (dated by TCRdb to 2016 to 2019). Libraries were made using PCR. Data came from a NextSeq 500. TCRdb reprocessing: public reads trimmed at Q25 with fastp, clones called with MiXCR, in-frame beta chains kept. Every distinct CDR3 protein forms one entry, paired with its most common genes and DNA. The sample includes under 800,000 distinct CDR3 sequences, with roughly 25% observed a single time. 0.7% to 0.95% of the sample rests with the top ten. The sequenced sample was naive CD8+ T cells from blood, with Jurkat cell RNA spiked in. The intended sense of this specimen's cell subset or site label: FACS-sorted CD8+CD4-CCR7+CD45RA+ naive T cells. Receptors originate from a human donor in good health. Some libraries in this study had Jurkat cell RNA spiked in.

The chain employs TRBV28 and TRBJ2-1; 11 nucleotides match TRBD2. The junction had 7 bases not matched to a gene; V was cut back by 3 bases and J by 6 bases. The CDR3 runs 16 residues. Germline CDR1 MDHEN, CDR2 SYDVKM. The CDR3 sequence: CASSLLVSGRGNEQFF. The CDR3 DNA reads as TGTGCCAGCAGTTTGTTGGTTAGCGGGAGGGGCAATGAGCAGTTCTTC.

The sample holds many counts of this clonotype. The chain recombines TRBV5-6 with TRBJ2-6, with 9 bases identical to TRBD1. This CDR3 contains 18 residues. J gave up 0 bases and V 2 bases, and 6 bases lay outside the gene matches. In germline, CDR1 is SGHDT, CDR2 YYEEEE. The CDR3 sequence: CASSFTGGGSSGANVLTF. The CDR3 DNA reads TGTGCCAGCAGCTTCACAGGGGGCGGAAGCTCTGGGGCCAACGTCCTGACTTTC.

This clonotype was recorded many times. This rearrangement joins TRBV6-8 to TRBJ1-5; 8 bases map to TRBD1. CDR1 and CDR2 (germline): MNHGY, SAAAGT. The CDR3 covers 16 residues. The ends lost 6 bases at V and 0 bases at J; junction bases unmatched: 7. The CDR3 coding sequence is TGTGCCAGCAGCTGGACAGGGAGTGGTAGCAATCAGCCCCAGCATTTT. Its translation is CASSWTGSGSNQPQHF.

The table lists this clonotype with many counts. The CDR3 spells CASSDGLVVGPRYF. CDR3 sequence (DNA): TGTGCCAGCAGTGACGGACTCGTCGTAGGACCCCGGTACTTC. J is TRBJ2-7 and V is TRBV6-1; the D gene is possibly TRBD2 (5 bases). Trimming took 3 bases from V and 12 from J, leaving 21 bases between them. Germline CDR1 reads MNHNS; CDR2 reads SASEGT. This CDR3 has 14 amino acids.

A note on this clonotype: A read error is possible here, since a much larger clone lies one base away. The V and J genes are TRBV12-3 or TRBV12-4 and TRBJ1-5; no definite D call. This CDR3 comprises 12 residues. Between the trimmed V and J ends, which lost 5 bases and 9 bases, there was a span of 11 bases. DNA of the CDR3: TGTGCCAGCAGTAGTGATTTGTTGCCCCAGCATTTT. Translating it yields CASSSDLLPQHF.

The rearrangement links TRBV7-6 to TRBJ2-7, with 7 bases aligning to TRBD1. From germline, CDR1 is SGHVS and CDR2 FNYEAQ. With V trimmed by 1 base and J by 3 bases, 6 bases remained unmatched. This CDR3 region has 15 residues. CDR3 in DNA: TGTGCCAGCAGCTTAGGACAGGGCGGTATCTACGAGCAGTACTTC. Residues: CASSLGQGGIYEQYF. Filled out from reference TRBV7-6 and TRBJ2-7, the complete variable domain reads GAGVSQSPRYKVTKRGQDVALRCDPISGHVSLYWYRQALGQGPEFLTYFNYEAQQDKSGLPNDRFSAERPEGSISTLTIQRTEQRDSAMYRCASSLGQGGIYEQYFGPGTRLTVT.

A few counts support this clonotype. The chain joins TRBV29-1 to TRBJ2-7; D remains unclear. Trimming removed 3 bases from V and 3 bases from J, with 18 bases in between. The CDR3 is made up of 15 amino acids. Germline assignment: CDR1 SQVTM and CDR2 ANQGSEA. The CDR3 loop reads CSVEGYFGDIYEQYF. The CDR3 DNA reads as TGCAGCGTTGAGGGATATTTCGGCGATATCTACGAGCAGTACTTC.

This clonotype was detected many times. This chain uses TRBV27 with TRBJ2-7; 8 bases are a match to TRBD1. The CDR3 is made up of 15 amino acids. The germline V gene encodes CDR1 MNHEY and CDR2 SMNVEV (reference sequence). V dropped 2 bases and J dropped 3; count of bases not matched to a gene: 6. CDR3 sequence reads: CASSLRAGGLYEQYF. In DNA form, the CDR3 reads TGTGCCAGCAGTTTAAGGGCAGGGGGCCTCTACGAGCAGTACTTC.

The V gene is TRBV7-9, the J gene TRBJ1-4; 8 bases agree with TRBD1. This CDR3 has 15 amino acids. The junction had 4 bases not matched to a gene; V was cut back by 4 bases and J by 3 bases. The germline V gene has CDR1 SEHNR and CDR2 FQNEAQ (reference sequence). The CDR3 loop is CASSSRGQANEKLFF. DNA of the CDR3: TGTGCCAGCAGCTCCAGGGGGCAGGCTAATGAAAAACTGTTTTTT.

This clonotype showed up just a few times. The J gene is TRBJ2-7, the V gene TRBV27, with 12 bases that match TRBD1. CDR1 and CDR2 from the germline V gene are MNHEY and SMNVEV (reference sequence). V lost 2 bases to trimming and J lost 7 bases; unmatched junction nucleotides: 12. The CDR3 is 17 residues long. The CDR3 region is CASSLGTGGPVGREQYF. The CDR3 DNA sequence: TGTGCCAGCAGTTTAGGGACAGGGGGCCCCGTCGGACGAGAGCAGTACTTC.

To note about this clonotype: Compared with germline, one end of the junction differs, possibly owing to a read error. The gene calls are TRBV28 and TRBJ2-2; 7 positions match TRBD1. CDR1 and CDR2 (germline): MDHEN, SYDVKM. The CDR3 extends over 17 amino acids. The CDR3 loop is CASSLSPTGVGTGEPFF. Written as DNA, the CDR3 is TGTGCCAGCAGTTTGTCTCCAACAGGGGTCGGAACCGGGGAGCCGTTTTTT.

This clonotype was observed a few times. This chain joins TRBV5-5 and TRBJ2-7, with TRBD1 matching over 9 bases. This CDR3 spans 15 amino acids. V gave up 6 bases and J gave up 4 bases; unmatched junction bases: 11. Germline CDR1 and CDR2: SGHKS and YYEKEE (reference sequence). For the CDR3, the DNA is TGTGCCAGCACCGTACAGGGGGCGGAATGGTACGAGCAGTACTTC. Encoded protein: CASTVQGAEWYEQYF.

The gene calls are TRBV11-2 and TRBJ2-7; D call uncertain. The V end was cut by 2 bases, the J end by 6 bases, with 2 bases between. Germline-derived CDR1 and CDR2 are SGHAT and FQNNGV. CDR3 length equals 10 residues. Here the CDR3 DNA reads TGTGCCAGCAGCTTACCCGAGCAGTACTTC. It is translated as CASSLPEQYF. The full variable domain, rest sourced from reference TRBV11-2 and TRBJ2-7, is EAGVAQSPRYKIIEKRQSVAFWCNPISGHATLYWYQQILGQGPKLLIQFQNNGVVDDSQLPKDRFSAERLKGVDSTLKIQPAKLEDSAVYLCASSLPEQYFGPGTRLTVT.

This clonotype was counted a few times. One junction end disagrees with the germline gene, perhaps due to a read error. The chain couples TRBV7-8 to TRBJ1-5; a weak D match, TRBD1 (5 bases). In germline, CDR1 is SGHVS, CDR2 FQNEAQ. This CDR3 is 18 amino acids long. CDR3 region: CAGSQVSSVGDGGQPQHF. Here the CDR3 DNA reads TGTGCCGGCAGCCAAGTCTCTTCCGTTGGGGACGGAGGACAGCCCCAGCATTTT.

In its sample, this clonotype was seen many times. This chain uses TRBV6-5 with TRBJ2-6; D ambiguous. The CDR3 loop spans 13 amino acids. V dropped 2 bases and J dropped 2 bases, with 1 base sitting between them. The V gene's germline CDR1 is MNHEY and CDR2 SVGAGI. The CDR3 region is CASSYTGANVLTF. The CDR3 DNA follows: TGTGCCAGCAGTTACACTGGGGCCAACGTCCTGACTTTC.

This clonotype was counted ten times or more. The rearrangement uses TRBV28 and TRBJ2-3; D gene uncertain. V lost 10 bases and J lost 3, with 11 bases in between. The CDR3 runs to 12 residues. The germline gives CDR1 MDHEN, CDR2 SYDVKM. The CDR3 region has the DNA TGTGCCACCGTAGCAGATACAGATACGCAGTATTTT. Its translation is CATVADTDTQYF.

Many counts were recorded for this clonotype. The chain links TRBV4-3 to TRBJ2-6; 7 positions match TRBD2. The V gene end was trimmed by 0 bases and the J gene end by 4 bases; junction bases not matched to a gene: 3. The germline CDR1 and CDR2 sequences are LGHNA and YSLEER. The CDR3 contains 16 residues. CDR3 coding DNA: TGCGCCAGCAGCCAAGAGCGGGGGTACGGGGCCAACGTCCTGACTTTC. It translates to CASSQERGYGANVLTF.

The rearrangement joins TRBV6-5 to TRBJ1-1; D call uncertain. Trimming took 6 bases from V and 0 from J, leaving 8 bases between them. The germline CDR1 and CDR2 sequences are MNHEY and SVGAGI. The CDR3 consists of 13 residues. CDR3 nucleotide sequence: TGTGCCAGCAGCAGACGGGTGAACACTGAAGCTTTCTTT. This sequence encodes CASSRRVNTEAFF.

In its sample, this clonotype was seen a few times. The chain links TRBV20-1 to TRBJ2-7, with TRBD1 as a possible D gene (6 bases). Germline assignment: CDR1 DFQATT and CDR2 SNEGSKA (reference sequence). V lost 6 bases, J lost 0 bases, and 15 bases lay in between. The CDR3 consists of 14 residues. CDR3 DNA: TGCAGTGCCAAAAGACAGGCGAGCTCCTACGAGCAGTACTTC. This translates into CSAKRQASSYEQYF.

Regarding this clonotype: A much larger clone is a single base away; this may be a read error. The CDR3 carries no conserved terminal phenylalanine or tryptophan, so it likely arises from a read error. The J gene is TRBJ2-7, the V gene TRBV13; a possible D gene is TRBD1 (5 bases). The CDR3 consists of 13 residues. With 1 base removed from V and 4 bases from J, the gap between germline ends came to 8 bases. The germline V gene has CDR1 PRHDT and CDR2 FYEKMQ (reference sequence). As DNA, the CDR3 is TGTGCCAGCAGCTTAGAGGGGAAGTACGAGCAGTACTAC. It yields the protein CASSLEGKYEQYY.

The CDR3 nucleotides read TGCGCCAGCAGCCATTCCGGGACAGGGGATGGCTACACCTTC. It specifies CASSHSGTGDGYTF. The chain recombines TRBV4-3 with TRBJ1-2; 10 bases agree with TRBD1. Germline V gene lookup returns CDR1 LGHNA and CDR2 YSLEER. Unmatched junction bases numbered 4, after V lost 3 bases and J lost 6 bases. The length of the CDR3 is 14 residues.

In regard to this clonotype: Without the conserved terminal phenylalanine or tryptophan, this CDR3 likely stems from a read error. The rearrangement uses TRBV29-1 and TRBJ2-7; perhaps TRBD1 as D (5 bases). The CDR3 contains 13 residues. Germline lookup yields CDR1 SQVTM and CDR2 ANQGSEA. V shed 3 bases and J shed 1 base, with 10 bases lying between them. The CDR3 DNA sequence: TGCAGCGTTGAGGGGCAGGCATCCTACGAGCAGTACATC. Translation: CSVEGQASYEQYI.

The V gene is TRBV6-2 or TRBV6-3, the J gene TRBJ1-1; unclear D gene. The germline gives CDR1 MNHEY, CDR2 SVGEGT. This CDR3 is built from 13 residues. V was trimmed by 6 bases and J by 4 bases, leaving 12 bases between them. This CDR3 reads CASSLNQSTEAFF. The DNA of the CDR3 is TGTGCCAGCAGCCTCAACCAGAGCACTGAAGCTTTCTTT.

This clonotype came up a few times. This sequence joins TRBV12-3 or TRBV12-4 and TRBJ2-6, with unresolved D. This CDR3 region has 15 residues. Trimming removed 2 bases from V and 4 bases from J, with 9 bases in between. The CDR3 protein is CASSLKVPGANVLTF. CDR3 sequence (DNA): TGTGCCAGCAGTTTAAAAGTCCCCGGGGCCAACGTCCTGACTTTC.

CDR3 sequence (DNA): TGCGCCAGCAGCCAAGATAGGGCAGAAGAGACCCAGTACTTC. It translates to CASSQDRAEETQYF. V is TRBV4-1 and J is TRBJ2-5, with D unresolved. Trimming shortened V by 0 bases and J by 3 bases, and 8 bases separated the two germline ends. Germline V gene lookup returns CDR1 MGHRA and CDR2 YSYEKL. The CDR3 loop spans 14 amino acids.

Concerning this clonotype itself: It may be a read error: a sequence one base away is much more abundant. The CDR3 carries no conserved terminal phenylalanine or tryptophan, so it likely arises from a read error. The chain combines TRBV15 with TRBJ2-7, with 9 nucleotides matching TRBD1. Germline CDR1 reads LNHNV; CDR2 reads YYDKDF (reference sequence). This CDR3 comprises 14 residues. V shed 4 bases, J shed 6 bases, and the junction held 7 bases outside the gene matches. For the CDR3, the DNA is TGTGCCACCAGCACACCGGGACAGGGCTTCGAGCAGTACTCC. It specifies CATSTPGQGFEQYS.

CDR3 sequence (DNA): TGTGCCAGTCATTCAGGGGTTGAGCTGTTTTTT. It yields the protein CASHSGVELFF. The rearrangement uses TRBV19 and TRBJ2-2, with TRBD1 as a possible D gene (6 bases). Germline V gene lookup returns CDR1 LNHDA and CDR2 SQIVND (reference sequence). V was trimmed by 8 bases and J by 11 bases, leaving 12 bases between them. There are 11 residues in the CDR3. The full variable domain, completed using reference TRBV19 and TRBJ2-2, is DGGITQSPKYLFRKEGQNVTLSCEQNLNHDAMYWYRQDPGQGLRLIYYSQIVNDFQKGDIAEGYSVSREKKESFPLTVTSAQKNPTAFYLCASHSGVELFFGEGSRLTVL.

J is TRBJ1-1 and V is TRBV20-1; D unclear. The CDR3 covers 11 residues. Trimming stripped 2 bases from V and 5 bases from J, with 6 bases between. Per the germline V gene, CDR1 is DFQATT and CDR2 is SNEGSKA (reference sequence). CDR3 sequence: CSARLGTEAFF. In nucleotides, the CDR3 is TGCAGTGCTAGATTGGGTACTGAAGCTTTCTTT.

This clonotype was recorded a few times. The chain combines TRBV9 with TRBJ1-2, with 11 bases that match TRBD1. The trim removed 5 bases at V and 2 bases at J, leaving 11 bases unmatched. Germline V gene lookup returns CDR1 SGDLS and CDR2 YYNGEE. The CDR3 sequence is 17 residues long. The CDR3 DNA reads as TGTGCCAGCAGTTCTGGGACAGGGGGTCCCCAAAACTATGGCTACACCTTC. This codes for CASSSGTGGPQNYGYTF.

This clonotype was detected many times. The chain couples TRBV20-1 to TRBJ2-3; tentatively, D is TRBD1 (6 bases). Germline V gene sequence: CDR1 DFQATT, CDR2 SNEGSKA (reference sequence). The CDR3 has 12 amino acids. The CDR3 sequence is CRGRDNTDTQYF. In DNA form, the CDR3 reads TGCAGGGGCAGGGACAACACAGATACGCAGTATTTT.

The gene calls are TRBV9 and TRBJ1-1, with D perhaps matching TRBD1 (5 bases). V was cut by 4 bases and J by 2 bases, with 18 bases left in between. This CDR3 comprises 16 residues. Germline V gives CDR1 SGDLS, CDR2 YYNGEE. CDR3 bases: TGTGCCAGCAGCCTGCACGGATACAGGACAAACACTGAAGCTTTCTTT. Protein product: CASSLHGYRTNTEAFF.

V gene TRBV13 combines with J gene TRBJ1-2, with 7 bases that match TRBD1. The trim removed 5 bases at V and 4 bases at J, leaving 4 bases unmatched. The CDR3 loop spans 13 amino acids. Germline-derived CDR1 and CDR2 are PRHDT and FYEKMQ (reference sequence). CDR3 DNA sequence: TGTGCCAGCAGCCGACAGGGCCCCTATGGCTACACCTTC. This translates into CASSRQGPYGYTF.